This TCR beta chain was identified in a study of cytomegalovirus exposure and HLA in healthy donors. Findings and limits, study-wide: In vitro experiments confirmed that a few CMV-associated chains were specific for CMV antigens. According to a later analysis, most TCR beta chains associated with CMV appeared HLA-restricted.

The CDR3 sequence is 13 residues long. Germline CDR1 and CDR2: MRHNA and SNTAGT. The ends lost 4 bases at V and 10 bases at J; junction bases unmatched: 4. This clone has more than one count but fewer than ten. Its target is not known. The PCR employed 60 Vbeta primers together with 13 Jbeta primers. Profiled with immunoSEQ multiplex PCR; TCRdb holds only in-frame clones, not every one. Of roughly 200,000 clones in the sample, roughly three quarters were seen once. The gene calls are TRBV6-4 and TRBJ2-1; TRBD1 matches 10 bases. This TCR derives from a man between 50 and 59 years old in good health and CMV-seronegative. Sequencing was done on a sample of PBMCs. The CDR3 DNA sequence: TGTGCCAGCAGTGGGGACAGGGGTTTGGAGCAGTTCTTC. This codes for CASSGDRGLEQFF.